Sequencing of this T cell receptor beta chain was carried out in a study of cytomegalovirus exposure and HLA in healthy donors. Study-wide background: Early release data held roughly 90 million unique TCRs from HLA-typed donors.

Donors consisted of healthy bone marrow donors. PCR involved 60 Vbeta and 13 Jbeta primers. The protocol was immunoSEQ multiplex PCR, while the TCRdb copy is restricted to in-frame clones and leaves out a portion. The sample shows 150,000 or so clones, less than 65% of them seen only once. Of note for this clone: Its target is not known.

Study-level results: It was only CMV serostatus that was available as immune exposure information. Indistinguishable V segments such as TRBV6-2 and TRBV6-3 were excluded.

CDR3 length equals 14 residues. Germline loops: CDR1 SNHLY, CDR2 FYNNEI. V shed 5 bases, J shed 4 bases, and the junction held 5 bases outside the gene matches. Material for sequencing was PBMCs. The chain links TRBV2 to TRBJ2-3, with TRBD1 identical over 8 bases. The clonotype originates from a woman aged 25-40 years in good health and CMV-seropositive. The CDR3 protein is CASSSGQGSDTQYF. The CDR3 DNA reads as TGTGCCAGCAGTTCTGGACAGGGCTCAGATACGCAGTATTTT.